The 26 T cell receptor beta chains below all came from one sample that was sequenced in a study of human CD8 memory T cell subsets. UMI-labeled 5' RACE yielded the TCR beta libraries. TCRdb re-called the 5' RACE reads, yielding one record per CDR3 amino acid sequence without DNA. The listing records 7,500 to 9,000 distinct CDR3 sequences. Designated as TPEX, the CCR7+ PD-1+ TIGIT+ early memory CD8+ T cells showed dysfunctional, exhausted-like traits. Sequenced input: CD8+ T cells from PBMCs. The receptors derive from a human donor in good health.

This rearrangement joins TRBV7-6 to TRBJ2-7; there is no DNA to check the TCRdb D call of TRBD2. The CDR3 spans 12 residues. The germline CDR1 and CDR2 sequences are SGHVS and FNYEAQ. CDR3 protein: CASSLAGSEQYF.

Considering frequency, this clonotype is medium-sized. This chain's CDR3 is CASSWNRGGYEQYF. The chain recombines TRBV7-2 with TRBJ2-7; as DNA is missing, the TRBD1 call by TCRdb cannot be tested. CDR3 length: 14 amino acids. Germline CDR1 SGHTA, CDR2 FQGNSA.

This clonotype is labeled medium-sized based on frequency. V and J are TRBV29-1 and TRBJ2-2; TCRdb outputs TRBD1, but without DNA this stays unchecked. The CDR3 is 13 amino acids. Germline V gene sequence: CDR1 SQVTM, CDR2 ANQGSEA. The CDR3 is CSVEVPAPGELFF.

The chain couples TRBV28 to TRBJ2-7; no DNA is available, so the TRBD2 call from TCRdb remains unchecked. CDR3 size: 13 residues. Looked up from germline, CDR1 is MDHEN and CDR2 is SYDVKM. The CDR3 protein is CATSSTRYGEQYF.

Here the CDR3 reads CASSLDSSAQHF. V is TRBV5-1 and J is TRBJ1-5. The CDR3 has 12 amino acids. Germline assignment: CDR1 SGHRS and CDR2 YFSETQ.

V usage is TRBV5-1 and J usage is TRBJ1-1. Germline V gives CDR1 SGHRS, CDR2 YFSETQ. The CDR3 runs 15 residues. The CDR3 loop is CASSFEQFMNTEAFF.

The chain combines TRBV19 with TRBJ2-1; TCRdb's D call of TRBD1 is untestable without DNA. Germline lookup yields CDR1 LNHDA and CDR2 SQIVND (reference sequence). The CDR3 covers 15 residues. CDR3 region: CASSWGSISYNEQFF.

This chain joins TRBV27 and TRBJ2-1; there is no DNA to check the TCRdb D call of TRBD2. This CDR3 comprises 11 residues. The V gene's germline CDR1 is MNHEY and CDR2 SMNVEV (reference sequence). The CDR3 protein is CASSRSGEQFF.

The rearrangement uses TRBV20-1 and TRBJ2-1; TCRdb returns TRBD2, unconfirmable since there is no DNA. This CDR3 region has 13 residues. The germline gives CDR1 DFQATT, CDR2 SNEGSKA (reference sequence). CDR3 protein: CSASASGSDEQFF.

The genes are TRBV7-8 and TRBJ2-1. The CDR3 consists of 12 residues. Germline V gene sequence: CDR1 SGHVS, CDR2 FQNEAQ. The CDR3 is CASSFPTDEQFF.

V is TRBV27 and J is TRBJ1-2; absent DNA, TCRdb's TRBD1 call cannot be checked. The CDR3 is 15 residues long. The germline V gene has CDR1 MNHEY and CDR2 SMNVEV (reference sequence). CDR3 loop: CASSKGQGALYGYTF.

The J gene is TRBJ2-7, the V gene TRBV10-3; TCRdb names TRBD2, which stays unverified in the absence of DNA. Germline CDR1 and CDR2: ENHRY and SYGVKD. The CDR3 is 16 amino acids. CDR3 sequence reads: CAISEPASGDSYEQYF.

This chain uses TRBV4-3 with TRBJ2-7. The CDR3 is 15 amino acids. CDR1 LGHNA and CDR2 YSLEER come from the germline V gene. The CDR3 region is CASSQDRTGAHEQYF.

The chain employs TRBV15 and TRBJ2-3; the D call from TCRdb, TRBD1, cannot be confirmed without DNA. The CDR3 consists of 15 residues. Germline V gives CDR1 LNHNV, CDR2 YYDKDF (reference sequence). CDR3 amino acids: CATSGSFRVTDTQYF.

The chain has TRBV4-3 and TRBJ2-3; the TCRdb call, TRBD1, lacks DNA for checking. This CDR3 contains 16 residues. Per the germline V gene, CDR1 is LGHNA and CDR2 is YSLEER. Here the CDR3 reads CASSPTTRGSTDTQYF.

This chain links TRBV5-1 with TRBJ2-1; without DNA, the TCRdb call of TRBD2 cannot be checked. This CDR3 is built from 16 residues. Germline-derived CDR1 and CDR2 are SGHRS and YFSETQ. The CDR3 reads CASSLILAGVVYEQFF.

CDR3 sequence: CASSPSDRTYGYTF. The genes are TRBV6-5 and TRBJ1-2; the TCRdb D gene call, TRBD1, has no DNA to confirm it. CDR1 and CDR2 from the germline V gene are MNHEY and SVGAGI. The CDR3 covers 14 residues.

This clonotype is labeled medium-sized based on frequency. This sequence joins TRBV28 and TRBJ2-7; with no DNA, the TCRdb D assignment of TRBD1 cannot be verified. The CDR3 sequence is 14 residues long. Per germline, CDR1 MDHEN and CDR2 SYDVKM. CDR3 residues: CASSFRGNVGEQYF.

The J gene is TRBJ2-7, the V gene TRBV7-6; as DNA is missing, the TRBD2 call by TCRdb cannot be tested. The V gene's germline CDR1 is SGHVS and CDR2 FNYEAQ. This CDR3 region has 17 residues. The CDR3 reads CASSPHRTSGSVIEQYF.

This clonotype is classed as medium-sized (0.01 to 0.1%) by frequency. The chain has TRBV7-3 and TRBJ2-2. The V gene's germline CDR1 is SGHTA and CDR2 FQGTGA. CDR3 size: 12 residues. This CDR3 reads CASSFHTGELFF.

V is TRBV29-1 and J is TRBJ2-7; TCRdb picks TRBD1, but there is no DNA to check that call. This CDR3 is 15 amino acids long. Germline V gene sequence: CDR1 SQVTM, CDR2 ANQGSEA. The CDR3 reads CSVRDDRASLYEQYF.

The chain links TRBV6-5 to TRBJ2-7. CDR1 is MNHEY and CDR2 is SVGAGI in the germline V gene. This CDR3 region has 15 residues. The CDR3 reads CASSYSIVKSYEQYF.

The chain carries TRBV28 and TRBJ2-5; lacking DNA, the TRBD2 call made by TCRdb goes unchecked. Germline values: CDR1 MDHEN, CDR2 SYDVKM. The CDR3 runs to 13 residues. CDR3 sequence: CASSFGSGTIQYF.

This clonotype is classed as medium-sized by frequency. The V gene is TRBV12-3 or TRBV12-4, the J gene TRBJ1-2; the TCRdb D gene call, TRBD1, has no DNA to confirm it. The CDR3 has 13 amino acids. The CDR3 is CASTSRTRDGYTF.

This chain connects TRBV12-3 or TRBV12-4 to TRBJ1-3; lacking DNA, the TRBD1 call made by TCRdb goes unchecked. The CDR3 totals 16 residues. The CDR3 sequence: CASSLDRPTTGNTIYF.

This clonotype is identified as medium-sized from frequency. This chain joins TRBV29-1 and TRBJ1-4. This CDR3 is 12 amino acids long. CDR1 SQVTM and CDR2 ANQGSEA come from the germline V gene. The CDR3: CSVERRDEKLFF.